This is a list of T cell receptor beta chains from one sample in a study of beta chain features in type 1 diabetes. Profiling relied on immunoSEQ multiplex PCR, and the TCRdb table lists in-frame clones only, not all of them. The data show 110,000 to 150,000 clones, with less than 9% seen just once and approximately 1.5% held by the top ten. The specimen was central memory CD4+ T cells from blood. These receptors were collected from a woman in her thirties in good health. CDR3s include the opening cysteine and the closing phenylalanine or tryptophan. The D gene is left open where the match is weak. Clone size is not always given. Where it is, it says once, few, many or a class for expanded clones.

clone_size	v_call	d_call	j_call	cdr3_nt	cdr3_aa
few	TRBV18	NA	TRBJ2-4	TGTGCCAGCTCTCATCCTCCGGAGGTAAAAAACATTCAGTACTTC	CASSHPPEVKNIQYF
few	TRBV5-4	TRBD2	TRBJ2-3	TGTGCCAGCAGCTCTGGACTAGTTACAGATACGCAGTATTTT	CASSSGLVTDTQYF
NA	TRBV5-4	TRBD2	TRBJ2-3	TGCGCCAGCAGCCAGCCCCGCGGGAGCCAAGATACGCAGTATTTT	CASSQPRGSQDTQYF
few	TRBV6-5	NA	TRBJ2-3	TGTGCCAGCAGTTTGTGGGGGGGCACAGATACGCAGTATTTT	CASSLWGGTDTQYF
NA	TRBV30	NA	TRBJ2-1	TGTGCCTGGAGTTCCGGGGGCTCCTACAATGAGCAGTTCTTC	CAWSSGGSYNEQFF
few	TRBV6-5	NA	TRBJ1-1	TGTGCCAGCAGTTATAGTCTTACGAAACCTGAAGCTTTCTTT	CASSYSLTKPEAFF
few	TRBV30	TRBD2	TRBJ2-1	TGTGCCTGGAGGGATACTAGCGGGCCCTACAATGAGCAGTTCTTC	CAWRDTSGPYNEQFF
few	TRBV7-2	TRBD2	TRBJ2-1	TGTGCCAGCAGCTGGGGGACTAGCGGGGCTGGGGAGCAGTTCTTC	CASSWGTSGAGEQFF
NA	TRBV5-6	NA	TRBJ1-2	TGTGCCAGCAGCTTGGTGTTACAGGGATCTAACTATGGCTACACCTTC	CASSLVLQGSNYGYTF
few	TRBV6-5	NA	TRBJ2-2	TGTGCCAGCAACGTAAAGTGGGAGCGGGCCGGGGAGCTGTTTTTT	CASNVKWERAGELFF
few	TRBV10-3	NA	TRBJ2-5	TGTGCCATCAGTGAGGTCGTCGTAACCGGGGAGACCCAGTACTTC	CAISEVVVTGETQYF
NA	TRBV18	TRBD1	TRBJ2-4	TGTGCCAGCGCGACCGGGACAGGGCCCATTCAGTACTTC	CASATGTGPIQYF
few	TRBV5-1	TRBD1	TRBJ1-4	TGCGCCAGCAGCTTGGCCGGGACAGGAGGAGAAAAACTGTTTTTT	CASSLAGTGGEKLFF
many	TRBV18	TRBD2	TRBJ2-2	TGTGCCAGCTCACCCCGCGGGACTAGCGGGAGTACCGGGGAGCTGTTTTTT	CASSPRGTSGSTGELFF
few	TRBV5-1	TRBD2	TRBJ2-1	TGCGCCAGCAGCTTGGCCCCCAGCGGGGTTTACAATGAGCAGTTCTTC	CASSLAPSGVYNEQFF
few	TRBV6-1	TRBD1	TRBJ1-5	TGTGCCAGCAGCTCGTGGGGACAGGGAGATCAGCCCCAGCATTTT	CASSSWGQGDQPQHF
NA	TRBV23-1	NA	TRBJ2-2	NA	CASSHPMLGLRTPGSCFF
NA	TRBV4-3	NA	TRBJ2-6	TGCGCCAGCAGCTTGGTAGCGCACCTCTCTGGGGCCAACGTCCTGACTTTC	CASSLVAHLSGANVLTF
NA	TRBV18	NA	TRBJ2-3	TGTGCCAGCTCACCGATCAGCGGAAGTAGCACAGATACGCAGTATTTT	CASSPISGSSTDTQYF
NA	TRBV28	NA	TRBJ1-1	TGTGCCAGCAGTTTATCGCGGGCTGAAGCTTTCTTT	CASSLSRAEAFF
many	TRBV18	NA	TRBJ1-5	TGTGCCAGCTCACCGGTCAATGAGGGAGTTCAGCCCCAGCATTTT	CASSPVNEGVQPQHF
NA	TRBV6-1	NA	TRBJ2-5	TGTGCCAGCAGACCGACAGGTTCCCAAGAGACCCAGTACTTC	CASRPTGSQETQYF
NA	TRBV29-1	NA	TRBJ2-7	TGCAGCGTTGAAGATTCTGGGGGGTCCGAGCAGTACTTC	CSVEDSGGSEQYF
NA	TRBV5-4	NA	TRBJ2-3	TGTGCCAGCAGCTCGGACTATAGCACAGATACGCAGTATTTT	CASSSDYSTDTQYF
few	TRBV9	TRBD1	TRBJ1-5	TGTGCCAGCAGTACAGGGGTGAATCAGCCCCAGCATTTT	CASSTGVNQPQHF
few	TRBV19	NA	TRBJ2-7	TGTGCCTCTTCTCAGGGCTACGAGCAGTACTTC	CASSQGYEQYF
NA	TRBV25-1	NA	TRBJ1-1	TGTGCCAGCAGGGGCATGAATTCGAACACTGAAGCTTTCTTT	CASRGMNSNTEAFF
few	TRBV18	TRBD1	TRBJ1-1	TGTGCCAGCTCACCGGGACAGGGAATCGCTGAAGCTTTCTTT	CASSPGQGIAEAFF
few	TRBV5-4	NA	TRBJ2-3	TGTGCCAGCAGCTTATCAACGACTCCAACTAGCACAGATACGCAGTATTTT	CASSLSTTPTSTDTQYF
few	TRBV9	TRBD2	TRBJ2-5	TGTGCCAGCAGCGTAGTAGGGACTAGCCCGCAAGAGACCCAGTACTTC	CASSVVGTSPQETQYF
few	TRBV18	NA	TRBJ1-3	TGTGCCAGCTCACCCGCGGCCCCAATGGAGGGAAACACCATATATTTT	CASSPAAPMEGNTIYF
medium-sized	TRBV7-2	NA	TRBJ2-7	TGTGCCAGCAGCCTAAGCGGCTACGAGCAGTACTTC	CASSLSGYEQYF
NA	TRBV7-2	NA	TRBJ1-1	TGTGCCAGCAGCAAACAGAAGAACACTGAAGCTTTCTTT	CASSKQKNTEAFF
NA	TRBV28	NA	TRBJ2-4	TGTGCCAGCAGTCTCGCCGGGGATTCCAAAAACATTCAGTACTTC	CASSLAGDSKNIQYF
NA	TRBV7-9	TRBD1	TRBJ1-4	TGTGCCAGCAGCCCCGGGACAGGCGGAAAAGAAAAACTGTTTTTT	CASSPGTGGKEKLFF
NA	TRBV10-3	TRBD1	TRBJ1-2	TGTGCCATCAGTGAGCAAACAGGGGGCCTAGACCGCTATGGCTACACCTTC	CAISEQTGGLDRYGYTF
NA	TRBV7-2	TRBD2	TRBJ2-1	TGTGCCAGCAGCCCGAGGGGACTAGCGGGATTTAATGAGCAGTTCTTC	CASSPRGLAGFNEQFF
NA	TRBV7-2	TRBD1	TRBJ1-1	TGTGCCAGCAGCTCAAGACAGGGGGCGGGGAACACTGAAGCTTTCTTT	CASSSRQGAGNTEAFF
few	TRBV4-3	TRBD2	TRBJ2-3	TGCGCCAGCAGCCAAGATTTAGCGGGAGCCACAGATACGCAGTATTTT	CASSQDLAGATDTQYF
NA	TRBV4-1	TRBD2	TRBJ2-5	TGCGCCAGCAGCCAACGTCTAGCGGGCCACCAAGAGACCCAGTACTTC	CASSQRLAGHQETQYF
NA	TRBV6-1	NA	TRBJ2-1	TGTGCCAGCAGTGAAGCGCGGAACAATGAGCAGTTCTTC	CASSEARNNEQFF
few	TRBV7-2	NA	TRBJ2-1	TGCGCCAGCAGCCAAGATAGTAGGGAGGCTCAGTTCTTC	CASSQDSREAQFF
few	TRBV14	TRBD1	TRBJ1-1	TGTGCCAGCAGCCAAGATCCAGGGGGGCTCGGGAACACTGAAGCTTTCTTT	CASSQDPGGLGNTEAFF
few	TRBV4-2	NA	TRBJ2-5	TGTGCCAGCAGCGCCTGGGAGGGGGGGCGGGCCCTTGGGGAGACCCAGTACTTC	CASSAWEGGRALGETQYF
few	TRBV7-2	TRBD1	TRBJ2-1	TGTGCCAGCAGCCCCTGGACAGGGGAGGGCAATGAGCAGTTCTTC	CASSPWTGEGNEQFF
NA	TRBV11-2	NA	TRBJ2-5	TGTGCCAGCAGCTCAGGGGTACAAGAGACCCAGTACTTC	CASSSGVQETQYF
few	TRBV28	TRBD2	TRBJ2-2	TGTGCCAGCACCATCGCTAGCGGGAGCGGGACCGGGGAGCTGTTTTTT	CASTIASGSGTGELFF
few	TRBV2	TRBD1	TRBJ1-1	TGTGCCAGCAGAGTACAGGGGGCGCGGACTGAAGCTTTCTTT	CASRVQGARTEAFF
few	TRBV29-1	TRBD1	TRBJ2-3	TGCAGCGGGGGACAGGGGGTCACAGATACGCAGTATTTT	CSGGQGVTDTQYF
few	TRBV5-4	TRBD1	TRBJ1-1	TGTGCCAGCAGCTCCGGGACAGGGGCCCCGAACACTGAAGCTTTCTTT	CASSSGTGAPNTEAFF
NA	TRBV7-2	NA	TRBJ2-5	TGTGCCAGCAGCCCCCTCGGCGCGGGCCTTCAAGAGACCCAGTACTTC	CASSPLGAGLQETQYF
NA	TRBV28	NA	TRBJ1-2	TGTGCCAGCAGTCCCGGGGTCCCAAAGCATGGCTACACCTTC	CASSPGVPKHGYTF